Below are 5 T cell receptor beta chains sequenced from a single sample in a study of OX40 agonist ivuxolimab in advanced cancers. Only in-frame clones appear in the TCRdb table, and some are missing; sequencing was by immunoSEQ multiplex PCR. The sample consists of 15,000 to 20,000 clones, roughly 80% of them appearing once. This specimen was CD4+ or CD8+ T cells sorted from blood, taken in a trial of the OX40 agonist ivuxolimab. These receptors originate from an adult with an advanced solid tumor such as melanoma, head and neck, liver or kidney cancer.

The chain's CDR3 is CASSLETDERETQYF. The DNA for the CDR3 is TGTGCCAGCAGCCTGGAGACCGATGAGAGGGAGACCCAGTACTTC. The rearrangement links TRBV5-4 to TRBJ2-5; no clear D gene. Germline CDR1 is SGHNT and CDR2 is YYREEE (reference sequence). This CDR3 is built from 15 residues. V was cut by 4 bases and J by 5 bases, with 18 bases left in between.

The table lists this clone with a count of one. This chain links TRBV2 with TRBJ2-1, with 8 bases aligning to TRBD2. This CDR3 is 16 amino acids long. Germline values: CDR1 SNHLY, CDR2 FYNNEI. V trimming: 5 bases; J trimming: 0 bases; junction bases outside the gene matches: 6. CDR3 in DNA: TGTGCCAGCAGTATACTAGCGGTGAGCTCCTACAATGAGCAGTTCTTC. Its protein product is CASSILAVSSYNEQFF.

The CDR3 DNA sequence: TGCAGCGTTGAAGATTTGACGGGGGAGCCCTACGAGCAGTACTTC. It is translated as CSVEDLTGEPYEQYF. The J gene is TRBJ2-7, the V gene TRBV29-1; TRBD2 might be the D (6 bases). The CDR3 covers 15 residues. The germline gives CDR1 SQVTM, CDR2 ANQGSEA. V shed 0 bases and J shed 2 bases, with 14 bases lying between them.

V is TRBV7-8 and J is TRBJ1-5; possible D gene TRBD1, 6 bases. Germline V lookup: CDR1 SGHVS, CDR2 FQNEAQ. Trimming took off 1 base at V and 7 bases at J, with 20 bases between the two ends. The CDR3 contains 17 residues. CDR3 sequence reads: CASSLVGGRGSGQPQHF. In DNA form, the CDR3 reads TGTGCCAGCAGCTTAGTAGGTGGCAGGGGCTCGGGCCAGCCCCAGCATTTT.

This clone was observed at least ten times. The J gene is TRBJ1-5, the V gene TRBV28; D may be TRBD1 (5 bases). V was shortened by 3 bases and J by 6 bases, with 12 bases between the two germline ends. Germline CDR1 reads MDHEN; CDR2 reads SYDVKM. This CDR3 region has 14 residues. The CDR3 is CASSLEGSSQPQHF. In DNA, the CDR3 is TGTGCCAGCAGTTTGGAGGGGTCAAGTCAGCCCCAGCATTTT.